This TCR beta chain was obtained from a study of blood T cell repertoires in COVID-19. Study-wide background: Whether acute or convalescent, the COVID-19 samples came from the United States, Italy and Spain. Sources were T cells, B-cell-depleted T cells, or PBMCs; the material itself was cDNA or gDNA.

CDR3 length: 12 amino acids. V gave up 3 bases and J gave up 5 bases, with 7 bases separating them. Clones were sequenced by immunoSEQ multiplex PCR, and TCRdb holds only the in-frame ones, with some missing. The data hold 300,000 to 400,000 clones, with 88% observed a single time. The sample taken for sequencing was PBMCs or T cells enriched from blood (not recorded which). The origin of this receptor is a woman aged 18-29 years who had recovered from COVID-19. This sequence joins TRBV12-3 or TRBV12-4 and TRBJ1-2; D gene uncertain. The CDR3 loop reads CASSFRVYGYTF. In nucleotides, the CDR3 is TGTGCCAGCAGTTTTCGGGTGTATGGCTACACCTTC.